This T cell receptor (beta chain) was identified in a study of CD8 T cells in ankylosing spondylitis. Study-wide results and limits: With a CD8+ phenotype, disease-linked clones were relatively rare in peripheral blood.

A remark on this clonotype: Its target is not known.

TCRdb redid the calling of the 5' RACE reads with MiXCR, one entry per CDR3 protein. The table lists about 240,000 distinct CDR3 sequences, roughly 10% of them singletons, with roughly 6.8% in the top ten. This CDR3 comprises 17 residues. Per the germline V gene, CDR1 is SGHTA and CDR2 is FQGNSA. V was trimmed by 4 bases and J by 3 bases, leaving 19 bases between them. The chain links TRBV7-2 to TRBJ2-1, with D possibly being TRBD1 (6 bases). Sequenced: blood, either unsorted or a sorted T cell fraction (not recorded which). The TCR comes from a male donor with ankylosing spondylitis or in good health (not recorded which). Here the CDR3 reads CASSSSPNRDLYNEQFF. The CDR3 nucleotides are TGTGCCAGCAGCTCCAGTCCAAACAGGGACCTCTACAATGAGCAGTTCTTC. Based on the CDR3 plus reference TRBV7-2 and TRBJ2-1, the full variable domain is GAGVSQSPSNKVTEKGKDVELRCDPISGHTALYWYRQSLGQGLEFLIYFQGNSAPDKSGLPSDRFSAERTGGSVSTLTIQRTQQEDSAVYLCASSSSPNRDLYNEQFFGPGTRLTVL.